Shown below are 23 T cell receptor beta chains from a single sample sequenced in a study of blood T cell repertoires in COVID-19. TCRdb keeps only in-frame clones here, not all; method: immunoSEQ multiplex PCR. The table includes 200,000 to 250,000 clones, 80% detected once. The specimen was peripheral blood. The receptors originated from a woman aged 70-85 years with acute or convalescent COVID-19.

V usage is TRBV7-9 and J usage is TRBJ1-6, with D possibly TRBD1 on 5 matching bases. V shed 3 bases and J shed 7 bases, with 13 bases lying between them. The germline V gene encodes CDR1 SEHNR and CDR2 FQNEAQ (reference sequence). The CDR3 is made up of 15 amino acids. Here the CDR3 DNA reads TGTGCCAGCAGCTTGGAGGGGACGGCCAATTCACCCCTCCACTTT. This gives the protein CASSLEGTANSPLHF.

About this clone: Other DNA variants within this sample encode the same CDR3. The chain joins TRBV6-5 to TRBJ2-7; a possible D gene is TRBD2 (5 bases). V was shortened by 2 bases and J by 4 bases, with 9 bases between the two germline ends. The germline V gene has CDR1 MNHEY and CDR2 SVGAGI. The CDR3 is 13 amino acids. The CDR3 DNA reads as TGTGCCAGCAGTTACCGGGGAGCTTACGAGCAGTACTTC. Protein sequence: CASSYRGAYEQYF.

The V and J genes are TRBV7-2 and TRBJ2-2, with D possibly matching TRBD2 (6 bases). Trimming cost V 0 bases and J 5 bases, with 10 bases left between them. This CDR3 is built from 15 residues. Germline-derived CDR1 and CDR2 are SGHTA and FQGNSA. CDR3 in amino acids: CASSLAPSGTGELFF. CDR3 DNA sequence: TGTGCCAGCAGCTTAGCGCCCAGCGGGACCGGGGAGCTGTTTTTT.

This clone has just one count. The chain combines TRBV2 with TRBJ1-5, with D tentatively TRBD1 (5 bases). The CDR3 loop spans 15 amino acids. Germline V gene lookup returns CDR1 SNHLY and CDR2 FYNNEI. V gave up 6 bases and J gave up 7 bases, with 19 bases separating them. CDR3 DNA: TGTGCCAGCAGAGAACTTACAGGTCTACGACAGCCCCAGCATTTT. Its translation: CASRELTGLRQPQHF.

The chain uses TRBV11-2 and TRBJ2-7, with D possibly matching TRBD2 (6 bases). Looked up from germline, CDR1 is SGHAT and CDR2 is FQNNGV. The CDR3 is made up of 14 amino acids. V lost 6 bases and J lost 1, with 13 bases in between. CDR3 amino acids: CASRAGPTSYEQYF. CDR3 nucleotide sequence: TGTGCCAGCAGGGCGGGACCGACGTCCTACGAGCAGTACTTC.

The rearrangement uses TRBV11-2 and TRBJ1-4; no firm D call. The V and J ends lost 3 bases and 4 bases respectively, with 9 bases between them. The CDR3 totals 14 residues. The germline V gene has CDR1 SGHAT and CDR2 FQNNGV. The CDR3: CASSFAQNNEKLFF. The CDR3 DNA reads as TGTGCCAGCAGCTTCGCCCAGAATAATGAAAAACTGTTTTTT.

This clone has only a few counts. V gene TRBV6-2 or TRBV6-3 combines with J gene TRBJ2-1; D gene unclear. The CDR3 length is 13 residues. V dropped 2 bases and J dropped 5 bases, with 7 bases sitting between them. Germline-derived CDR1 and CDR2 are MNHEY and SVGEGT. The CDR3 region has the DNA TGTGCCAGCAGTTACCGACAAAACAATGAGCAGTTCTTC. Protein sequence: CASSYRQNNEQFF.

V and J are TRBV6-4 and TRBJ2-1, with 8 bases fitting TRBD2. V dropped 7 bases and J dropped 0; count of bases not matched to a gene: 8. The CDR3 runs 16 residues. Germline values: CDR1 MRHNA, CDR2 SNTAGT. In DNA form, the CDR3 reads TGTGCCAGCACCAGGAATAGCGGGGCCTCCTACAATGAGCAGTTCTTC. Protein product: CASTRNSGASYNEQFF.

This clone was observed a handful of times. V usage is TRBV11-1 and J usage is TRBJ1-1; the D gene is possibly TRBD1 (5 bases). Trimming removed 6 bases from V and 1 base from J, with 12 bases in between. CDR1 is SGHAT and CDR2 is FQDESV in the germline V gene (reference sequence). This CDR3 spans 14 amino acids. CDR3 region: CASRGGRANTEAFF. In nucleotides, the CDR3 is TGTGCCAGCAGGGGGGGGAGGGCGAACACTGAAGCTTTCTTT.

V usage is TRBV11-2 and J usage is TRBJ2-2, with 14 bases that match TRBD2. This CDR3 is 17 amino acids long. Germline V gene sequence: CDR1 SGHAT, CDR2 FQNNGV. The junction had 1 base not matched to a gene; V was cut back by 3 bases and J by 1 base. In DNA form, the CDR3 reads TGTGCCAGCAGCTTGACTAGCGGGAGGGTGAACACCGGGGAGCTGTTTTTT. It codes for CASSLTSGRVNTGELFF.

The chain combines TRBV5-1 with TRBJ2-7, with 8 bases fitting TRBD2. CDR1 SGHRS and CDR2 YFSETQ come from the germline V gene. V lost 3 bases to trimming and J lost 7 bases; unmatched junction nucleotides: 9. The CDR3 is made up of 14 amino acids. DNA for the CDR3: TGCGCCAGCAGCTCAAGCGGGGGTACGGGGGAGCAGTACTTC. Its translation is CASSSSGGTGEQYF.

This chain joins TRBV5-1 and TRBJ2-7, with 7 bases aligning to TRBD1. J lost 0 bases, V lost 3 bases, and 6 bases had no gene match. CDR3 length: 15 residues. Germline V gene lookup returns CDR1 SGHRS and CDR2 YFSETQ. The CDR3, as DNA: TGCGCCAGCAGCTCACAGGGGCCCCCCTCCTACGAGCAGTACTTC. Protein product: CASSSQGPPSYEQYF.

As to this clone: The same CDR3 is also encoded by other DNA sequences in this sample. The chain links TRBV19 to TRBJ1-2, with D tentatively TRBD1 (6 bases). Trimming cost V 4 bases and J 3 bases, with 6 bases left between them. This CDR3 is built from 12 residues. CDR1 and CDR2 from the germline V gene are LNHDA and SQIVND (reference sequence). CDR3 bases: TGTGCCAGTAGTAACAGGGACTATGGCTACACCTTC. It yields the protein CASSNRDYGYTF.

This clone appeared once. This chain links TRBV6-4 with TRBJ2-1; 7 bases fit TRBD2. Losses at the gene ends were 6 bases for V and 4 bases for J; bases not matched to a gene: 6. This CDR3 is built from 14 residues. Germline V lookup: CDR1 MRHNA, CDR2 SNTAGT. The CDR3 DNA follows: TGTGCCAGCAGGGGGGGAGGGCCGTACAATGAGCAGTTCTTC. Protein product: CASRGGGPYNEQFF.

The V call is TRBV6-5, the J call TRBJ2-7, with D perhaps matching TRBD2 (6 bases). CDR3 size: 15 residues. V shed 6 bases and J shed 4 bases, with 19 bases lying between them. Germline CDR1 reads MNHEY; CDR2 reads SVGAGI. CDR3 nucleotides: TGTGCCAGCAGCCGGGGAGGAGGGATCGGATACGAGCAGTACTTC. Translation gives CASSRGGGIGYEQYF.

The rearrangement joins TRBV6-5 to TRBJ1-2; D call uncertain. CDR1 MNHEY and CDR2 SVGAGI come from the germline V gene. The ends were cut back, 6 bases at V and 4 bases at J, with 12 bases in the middle. CDR3 length: 13 amino acids. Here the CDR3 reads CASRTKSGYGYTF. CDR3 bases: TGTGCCAGCAGAACAAAAAGTGGCTATGGCTACACCTTC.

The chain recombines TRBV7-2 with TRBJ2-1; 9 nucleotides match TRBD2. The germline V gene has CDR1 SGHTA and CDR2 FQGNSA. This CDR3 has 18 amino acids. The junction had 19 bases not matched to a gene; V was cut back by 4 bases and J by 9 bases. CDR3 nucleotide sequence: TGTGCCAGCAGCTCCCAGTTAAGAGGCGGGAGGGCCGTGAGTGAGCAGTTCTTC. Protein product: CASSSQLRGGRAVSEQFF.

This rearrangement joins TRBV12-3 or TRBV12-4 to TRBJ2-7, with D uncertain. CDR3 size: 11 residues. V shed 6 bases and J shed 7 bases, with 10 bases lying between them. The CDR3 protein is CASRNSLEQYF. In nucleotides, the CDR3 is TGTGCCAGCAGGAACTCGCTTGAGCAGTACTTC.

This clone was picked up a small number of times. The V and J genes are TRBV2 and TRBJ2-4; 9 positions agree with TRBD2. CDR3 length: 17 residues. The germline V gene has CDR1 SNHLY and CDR2 FYNNEI. V shed 4 bases and J 6 bases; nucleotides not matched to a gene: 13. In DNA, the CDR3 is TGTGCCAGCAGTGGAGTCAGCGGGAGGCGTTCCGGAAACATTCAGTACTTC. It codes for CASSGVSGRRSGNIQYF.

This clone was seen a few times. The chain links TRBV11-2 to TRBJ1-6; TRBD1 aligns across 10 bases. This CDR3 contains 15 residues. Germline lookup yields CDR1 SGHAT and CDR2 FQNNGV. The V gene end was trimmed by 6 bases and the J gene end by 10 bases; junction bases not matched to a gene: 9. CDR3 protein: CASRKPGTGVSPLHF. DNA of the CDR3: TGTGCCAGCAGAAAGCCCGGGACAGGGGTGTCACCCCTCCACTTT.

This clone was recorded a few times. V and J are TRBV24-1 and TRBJ1-2, with D perhaps matching TRBD1 (5 bases). Between the trimmed V and J ends, which lost 1 base and 2 bases, there was a span of 13 bases. Germline loops: CDR1 KGHDR, CDR2 SFDVKD. The CDR3 is 16 residues long. CDR3 in amino acids: CATSDLLGQPNYGYTF. The CDR3, as DNA: TGTGCCACCAGTGATTTATTAGGACAACCAAACTATGGCTACACCTTC.

This rearrangement joins TRBV6-5 to TRBJ2-1; D not certain. The ends were cut back, 0 bases at V and 3 bases at J, with 12 bases in the middle. The V gene's germline CDR1 is MNHEY and CDR2 SVGAGI. The CDR3 is made up of 16 amino acids. The CDR3 sequence: CASSYSDSRLYNEQFF. The CDR3 nucleotides read TGTGCCAGCAGTTACTCCGACTCCCGCCTCTACAATGAGCAGTTCTTC.

Concerning this clone itself: Different DNA sequences within this sample yield the same CDR3. The chain couples TRBV5-1 to TRBJ1-4; 7 bases fit TRBD1. Per the germline V gene, CDR1 is SGHRS and CDR2 is YFSETQ. The junction had 6 bases not matched to a gene; V was cut back by 2 bases and J by 2 bases. CDR3 length: 16 amino acids. DNA of the CDR3: TGCGCCAGCAGCTTAAGGGACAGAGGCACTAATGAAAAACTGTTTTTT. Translation gives CASSLRDRGTNEKLFF.